Given below is one T cell receptor (beta chain) in context. Its antigen remains undetermined. This entry comes from a study of CXCR3-negative and CXCR3-positive naive CD8 T cells (dated by TCRdb to about 2019). Context from the whole study: In total, some 130 million TRB reads were obtained, or roughly 1.5 +/- 0.3 million reads per library. Diversity and physicochemical repertoire analyses were performed on about a dozen donors pooled from two independent experiments. Naive subsets from about 5 donors and memory cells from 3 donors were included in the TRBV-TRBJ cluster analysis.

The CDR3 spans 16 residues, from the cysteine through the phenylalanine. DNA is not on record. Via the germline V gene (reference sequence), CDR1 is WNHNN and CDR2 SYGVQD. The listed sequencing device is NextSeq 550. The Human TCR Profiling Kit (MiLaboratory) was used to prepare UMI-labeled 5' RACE TRB cDNA libraries. The full amount of extracted RNA was used for cDNA synthesis, and the full amount of resulting cDNA was used for PCR amplification. Libraries were prepared in parallel with an identical number of PCR cycles. The authors processed their data as follows. With a minimum of two reads required per UMI, MIGEC and MiXCR pulled out about 50,000 +/- 9,200 unique UMI-labeled TRB cDNA molecules from each library. On average, approximately 40,000 +/- 10,000 functional in-frame TRB CDR3 nucleotide clonotypes lacking stop codons were found per library. After each sample was downsampled to 5000 UMI-labeled TRB molecules, VDJtools was used to calculate diversity metrics such as normalized Shannon-Wiener and Chao1. Clonotype-size-weighted physicochemical properties of the central five CDR3 residues (interaction energy, strength, volume and Kidera factor 4) were computed in VDJtools. TCRdb reprocessed the public reads and reports one entry per CDR3 protein sequence, without DNA. The authors' filters were not applied to this entry. The sample has fewer than 8,000 distinct CDR3 sequences on record. The top ten clones comprise about 1.9% of the sample.

Beyond this particular receptor, the publication reports: TRB CDR3s from CXCR3-positive naive cells showed higher hydrophobicity (lower Kidera factor 4), lower energy, and higher strength and volume indices than CXCR3-negative naive cells. Because surface CD5, which has been linked to self-reactivity in mice, was comparable between naive subsets, TCR interaction strength was also inferred from TRB CDR3 physicochemical properties. TRBV-TRBJ usage was similar between naive CXCR3-negative and CXCR3-positive cells from the same donor, while memory cells showed distinct patterns. Both naive subsets had comparably high repertoire diversity, while memory CD8+ T cells had much lower repertoire diversity. Because CXCR3 expression was partially decreased after cryopreservation, freshly isolated PBMCs were used for most assays.

Each CD8+ T cell subset was flow-sorted in triplicate, with 300,000 or so cells per subset placed directly into RLT lysis buffer. To exclude memory contaminants, naive CD8+ T cells were stringently defined as CD45RO-CCR7+CD27+CD95-. Using standard density gradient centrifugation, peripheral blood mononuclear cells were isolated from buffy coats. A FACSAria III was used to flow-sort naive CXCR3-negative and CXCR3-positive CD8+ T cells. An RNeasy Mini Kit was used to extract total RNA from the sorted cells. Recombination joined TRBV10-1 with TRBJ2-7; checking the TCRdb D call of TRBD1 is not possible without DNA. The sequencing input was naive CXCR3+ CD8+ T cells from blood. The cell subset or site label, as the study defines it: CD45RO-CCR7+CD27+CD95- naive CD8+ T cells expressing CXCR3 (TNR3+). The sequence was collected from a human donor in good health. Some clones in this sample may be carry-over from other donors' samples. The CDR3 here reads CASSPSLAGNTYEQYF.